A selection of T cell receptor beta chains follows, all from one sample in a study of blood T cell repertoires in COVID-19. The protocol was immunoSEQ multiplex PCR, while the TCRdb copy is restricted to in-frame clones and leaves out a portion. The sample has around 300,000 clones, roughly 89% seen once. The sequenced sample was PBMCs or T cells enriched from blood (not recorded which). The source is a woman between 40 and 50 years old who had recovered from COVID-19. The CDR3 runs from the conserved cysteine through the conserved F or W. A D gene is named only where the DNA matches it firmly. Only some rows state a clone size, as once, few, many or a class for expanded clones.

>TRBD1|TRBJ2-2|once|TRBV4-3
CASSQGQGVDTGELFF
TGCGCCAGCAGCCAAGGACAGGGGGTAGACACCGGGGAGCTGTTTTTT
>.|TRBJ1-5|.|TRBV11-2
CASSEGVGQPQHF
TGTGCCAGCAGCGAGGGGGTGGGTCAGCCCCAGCATTTT
>TRBD2|TRBJ2-1|once|TRBV19
CASSTETIAGVEDEQFF
TGTGCCAGTAGTACGGAGACAATAGCGGGAGTGGAGGATGAGCAGTTCTTC
>TRBD2|TRBJ2-3|.|TRBV5-1
CASSLVAGTPDTQYF
TGCGCCAGCAGCTTGGTAGCGGGGACCCCGGATACGCAGTATTTT
>TRBD2|TRBJ2-1|once|TRBV6-1
CASSEASGTSGVNEQFF
TGTGCCAGCAGTGAAGCGTCCGGGACTAGCGGGGTTAATGAGCAGTTCTTC
>TRBD1|TRBJ1-1|.|TRBV27
CASSFGTGGFEAFF
TGTGCCAGCAGTTTTGGGACAGGGGGCTTTGAAGCTTTCTTT
>.|TRBJ2-3|once|TRBV28
CASSLAHTQYF
TGTGCCAGCAGTTTGGCACATACGCAGTATTTT
>TRBD2|TRBJ2-5|.|TRBV5-1
CASSLVAGEETQYF
TGCGCCAGCAGCTTGGTAGCGGGTGAAGAGACCCAGTACTTC
>.|TRBJ1-1|.|TRBV19
CASKEQENTEAFF
TGTGCCAGCAAAGAACAGGAGAACACTGAAGCTTTCTTT
>TRBD1|TRBJ1-6|.|TRBV7-3
CASSPQPRTGTSPLHF
TGTGCCAGCAGCCCCCAACCACGGACAGGGACTTCACCCCTCCACTTT
>TRBD1|TRBJ1-2|.|TRBV3-1/TRBV3-2
CASSHRTGDYGYTF
TGTGCCAGCAGCCACCGGACAGGGGACTATGGCTACACCTTC
>.|TRBJ1-1|.|TRBV6-5
CASSYLQVRDTEAFF
TGTGCCAGCAGTTACCTGCAGGTCCGTGACACTGAAGCTTTCTTT
>.|TRBJ1-3|.|TRBV3-1/TRBV3-2
CASSQGWRAGGNTIYF
TGTGCCAGCAGCCAAGGTTGGCGCGCGGGTGGAAACACCATATATTTT
>.|TRBJ2-5|once|TRBV5-6
CASSLEGRGPHQETQYF
TGTGCCAGCAGCTTGGAGGGGCGGGGGCCACACCAAGAGACCCAGTACTTC
>.|TRBJ1-1|.|TRBV3-1/TRBV3-2
CASSGGLGVTEAFF
TGTGCCAGCAGCGGGGGACTTGGGGTAACTGAAGCTTTCTTT
>.|TRBJ2-2|.|TRBV27
CASSPRGGTGELFF
TGTGCCAGCAGTCCCCGCGGAGGAACCGGGGAGCTGTTTTTT
>TRBD1|TRBJ1-2|.|TRBV18
CASSPGQGVDYGYTF
TGTGCCAGCTCACCGGGACAGGGGGTCGACTATGGCTACACCTTC
>.|TRBJ1-1|.|TRBV7-2
CASRDQTGTIGAFF
TGTGCCAGCAGAGATCAGACAGGAACAATTGGAGCTTTCTTT
>.|TRBJ2-1|.|TRBV5-6
CASSLGVRVDNEQFF
TGTGCCAGCAGCTTAGGGGTCCGGGTCGATAATGAGCAGTTCTTC
>TRBD2|TRBJ2-1|.|TRBV18
CASSLTSDTYNEQFF
TGTGCCAGCTCACTTACTAGCGACACCTACAATGAGCAGTTCTTC
>TRBD2|TRBJ2-1|.|TRBV7-2
CASSTTSGRGYYNEQFF
TGTGCCAGCAGCACGACTAGCGGGAGAGGTTACTACAATGAGCAGTTCTTC
>TRBD1|TRBJ2-7|once|TRBV18
CASSTTGGGYEQYF
TGTGCCAGCTCAACGACAGGGGGCGGCTACGAGCAGTACTTC
>.|TRBJ1-2|.|TRBV2
CASSEGRNYGYTF
TGTGCCAGCAGTGAGGGCCGGAACTATGGCTACACCTTC
>.|TRBJ1-1|.|TRBV28
CASSEVMNTEAFF
TGTGCCAGCAGTGAGGTGATGAACACTGAAGCTTTCTTT
>.|TRBJ1-1|.|TRBV2
CASSEWEVTEAFF
TGTGCCAGCAGTGAATGGGAGGTCACTGAAGCTTTCTTT
>.|TRBJ1-5|.|TRBV4-1
CASSQDYGYHQPQHF
TGCGCCAGCAGCCAAGATTACGGGTATCATCAGCCCCAGCATTTT